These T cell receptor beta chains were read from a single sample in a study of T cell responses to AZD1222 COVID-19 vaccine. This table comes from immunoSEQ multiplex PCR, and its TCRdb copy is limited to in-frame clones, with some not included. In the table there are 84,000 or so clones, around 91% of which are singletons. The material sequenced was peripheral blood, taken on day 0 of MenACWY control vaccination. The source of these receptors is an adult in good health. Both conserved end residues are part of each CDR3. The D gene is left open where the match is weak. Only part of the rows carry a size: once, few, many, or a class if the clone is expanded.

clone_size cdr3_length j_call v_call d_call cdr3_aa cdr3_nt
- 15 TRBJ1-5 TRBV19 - CASSLGGGPNQPQHF TGTGCCAGTAGTCTGGGAGGGGGGCCCAATCAGCCCCAGCATTTT
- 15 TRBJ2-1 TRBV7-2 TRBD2 CASSPIPAGYNEQFF TGTGCCAGCAGCCCCATCCCAGCGGGGTACAATGAGCAGTTCTTC
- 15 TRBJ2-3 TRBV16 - CASSQNPPGADTQYF TGTGCCAGCAGCCAAAACCCTCCGGGAGCCGATACGCAGTATTTT
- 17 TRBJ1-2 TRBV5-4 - CASSLAGGGGNSYGYTF TGTGCCAGCAGCTTGGCCGGTGGTGGGGGTAACTCTTATGGCTACACCTTC
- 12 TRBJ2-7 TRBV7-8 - CASSPTDYEQYF TGTGCCAGCAGCCCTACCGACTACGAGCAGTACTTC
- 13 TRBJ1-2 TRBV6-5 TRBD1 CASSRGTGGSYTF TGTGCCAGCAGCCGCGGGACAGGGGGAAGCTACACCTTC
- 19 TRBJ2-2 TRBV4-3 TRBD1 CASSQDSGQGVANTGELFF TGCGCCAGCAGCCAAGATTCGGGACAGGGGGTCGCGAACACCGGGGAGCTGTTTTTT
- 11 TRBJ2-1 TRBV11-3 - CASSLGLEQFF TGTGCCAGCAGCTTAGGCCTCGAGCAGTTCTTC
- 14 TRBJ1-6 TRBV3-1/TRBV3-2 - CASSQVGYNSPLHF TGTGCCAGCAGCCAAGTGGGCTATAATTCACCCCTCCACTTT
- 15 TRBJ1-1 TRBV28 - CASSLWQGGNTEAFF TGTGCCAGCAGTTTATGGCAGGGAGGCAACACTGAAGCTTTCTTT
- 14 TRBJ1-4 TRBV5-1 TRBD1 CASSFGQGQEKLFF TGCGCCAGCAGCTTTGGACAGGGACAAGAAAAACTGTTTTTT
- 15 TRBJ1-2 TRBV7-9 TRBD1 CASSPGQGAFYGYTF TGTGCCAGCAGCCCTGGACAGGGGGCCTTCTATGGCTACACCTTC
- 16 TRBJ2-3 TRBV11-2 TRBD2 CASSSWTSADGDTQYF TGTGCCAGCAGCTCGTGGACTAGCGCAGACGGCGATACGCAGTATTTT
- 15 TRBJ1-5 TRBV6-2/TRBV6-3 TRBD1 CASSPTQGVNQPQHF TGTGCCAGCAGTCCAACCCAGGGGGTCAATCAGCCCCAGCATTTT
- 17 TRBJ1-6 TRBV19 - CASSEPGLGGGNSPLHF TGTGCCAGTAGTGAACCGGGGCTCGGAGGGGGTAATTCACCCCTCCACTTT
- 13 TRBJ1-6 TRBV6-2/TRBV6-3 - CASSQVYNSPLHF TGTGCCAGCAGTCAGGTCTATAATTCACCCCTCCACTTT
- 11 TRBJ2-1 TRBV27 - CASSTLNEQFF TGTGCCAGCAGCACACTCAATGAGCAGTTCTTC
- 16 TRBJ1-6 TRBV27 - CASSLVPAGLNSPLHF TGTGCCAGCAGCCTGGTCCCGGCAGGGCTAAATTCACCCCTCCACTTT
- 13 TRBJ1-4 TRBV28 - CASLPGGDEKLFF TGTGCCAGCCTTCCAGGAGGGGATGAAAAACTGTTTTTT
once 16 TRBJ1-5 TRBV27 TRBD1 CASSLFAGTGMQPQHF TGTGCCAGCAGTTTATTTGCCGGGACAGGGATGCAGCCCCAGCATTTT
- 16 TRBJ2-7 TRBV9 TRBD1 CASSQGTGGDSYEQYF TGTGCCAGCAGCCAGGGGACAGGGGGCGACTCCTACGAGCAGTACTTC
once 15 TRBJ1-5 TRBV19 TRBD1 CASSSGTGSNQPQHF TGTGCCAGTAGTTCCGGGACAGGGAGCAATCAGCCCCAGCATTTT
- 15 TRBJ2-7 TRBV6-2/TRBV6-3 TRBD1 CASSPNGQGSYEQYF TGTGCCAGCAGTCCGAACGGACAGGGGTCCTACGAGCAGTACTTC
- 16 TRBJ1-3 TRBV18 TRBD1 CASSPGQGATGNTIYF TGTGCCAGCTCACCTGGACAGGGGGCGACTGGAAACACCATATATTTT
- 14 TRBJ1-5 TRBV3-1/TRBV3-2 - CASSRGRVNQPQHF TGTGCCAGCAGCCGGGGGCGGGTCAATCAGCCCCAGCATTTT
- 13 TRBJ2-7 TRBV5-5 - CASSLLWGWEQYF TGTGCCAGCAGCTTGCTTTGGGGTTGGGAGCAGTACTTC
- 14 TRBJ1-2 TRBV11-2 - CASSLDTGNYGYTF TGTGCCAGCAGCTTAGATACAGGGAACTATGGCTACACCTTC
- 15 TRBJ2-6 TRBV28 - CASSPLGQGANVLTF TGTGCCAGCAGTCCTCTAGGACAGGGGGCCAACGTCCTGACTTTC
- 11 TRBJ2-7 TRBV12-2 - CASRLISSWYF TGTGCAAGTCGCTTAATCTCATCATGGTACTTC
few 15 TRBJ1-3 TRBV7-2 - CASSRRGDSGNTIYF TGTGCCAGCAGCCGGCGGGGGGACTCTGGAAACACCATATATTTT
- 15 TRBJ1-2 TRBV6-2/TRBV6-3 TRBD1 CASSEDRGRLDGYTF TGTGCCAGCAGTGAGGACAGGGGCAGGCTAGATGGCTACACCTTC
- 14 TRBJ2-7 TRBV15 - CATSRGGEPYEQYF TGTGCCACCAGCAGAGGGGGCGAGCCCTACGAGCAGTACTTC
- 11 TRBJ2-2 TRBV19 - CASRGTGELFF TGTGCCAGTAGAGGCACCGGGGAGCTGTTTTTT
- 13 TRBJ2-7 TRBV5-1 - CASRKDGAYEQYF TGCGCCAGCAGAAAAGACGGAGCCTACGAGCAGTACTTC
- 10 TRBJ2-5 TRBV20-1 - CSAREGTQYF TGCAGTGCAAGAGAGGGGACCCAGTACTTC
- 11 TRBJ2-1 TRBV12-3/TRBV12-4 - CASSFFNEQFF TGTGCCAGCAGTTTTTTCAATGAGCAGTTCTTC
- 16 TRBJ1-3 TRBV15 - CATSKDLGGTGNTIYF TGTGCCACCAGCAAAGACCTAGGGGGAACTGGAAACACCATATATTTT
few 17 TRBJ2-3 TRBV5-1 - CASSLEWGRKSTDTQYF TGCGCCAGCAGCTTGGAATGGGGGCGCAAAAGCACAGATACGCAGTATTTT
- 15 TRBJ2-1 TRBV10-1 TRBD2 CASSGRTSPYNEQFF TGCGCCAGCAGTGGTCGGACTAGCCCCTACAATGAGCAGTTCTTC
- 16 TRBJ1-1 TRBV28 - CASSPLAGMGNTEAFF TGTGCCAGCAGTCCGCTCGCAGGGATGGGGAACACTGAAGCTTTCTTT
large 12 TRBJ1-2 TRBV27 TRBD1 CASYTNRGGYTF TGTGCCAGCTACACCAACAGGGGTGGCTACACCTTC
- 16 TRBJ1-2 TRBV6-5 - CASSFIVGSSNYGYTF TGTGCCAGCAGTTTTATCGTAGGGAGCTCTAACTATGGCTACACCTTC
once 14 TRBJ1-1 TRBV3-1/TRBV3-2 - CASSRGQMNTEAFF TGTGCCAGCAGCCGCGGACAAATGAACACTGAAGCTTTCTTT
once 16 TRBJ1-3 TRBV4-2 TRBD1 CASSQQPTGTGNTIYF TGTGCCAGCAGCCAACAACCGACAGGGACTGGAAACACCATATATTTT
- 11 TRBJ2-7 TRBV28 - CASTNLYEQYF TGTGCCAGCACCAATCTCTACGAGCAGTACTTC